Sequencing of this T cell receptor (beta chain) was carried out in a study of blood T cell repertoires in COVID-19. Study overall: T cells, B-cell-depleted T cells, or PBMCs supplied cDNA or gDNA.

TCRdb's copy holds only in-frame clones and misses some; the assay was immunoSEQ multiplex PCR. The repertoire has 60,000 to 85,000 clones, around 85% of them found once; the top ten carry roughly 12%. V trimming: 3 bases; J trimming: 11 bases; junction bases outside the gene matches: 7. Germline values: CDR1 SGHRS, CDR2 YFSETQ. This CDR3 contains 12 residues. Sample: peripheral blood. V and J are TRBV5-1 and TRBJ1-1, with 7 bases aligning to TRBD1. The receptor was derived from a human donor in a cohort sampled during active COVID-19. The CDR3 DNA is TGCGCCAGCAGCTACGGAAGGGGGCCGGCTTTCTTT. Its translation is CASSYGRGPAFF.